Below, 21 T cell receptor beta chains from the same sample are listed, as sequenced in a study of beta chain features in type 1 diabetes. Study results and caveats: TCRB CDR3s were moderately but significantly shorter in Type 1 diabetes patients in all four CD4+ subsets.

The whole isolated RNA underwent reverse transcription, so sequencing captured expressed TCRB transcripts. Profiled with immunoSEQ multiplex PCR; TCRdb holds only in-frame clones, not every one. The profile shows 300,000 to 350,000 clones, roughly 12% of them singletons. The antigens for these receptors are not known. The sample consisted of naive CD4+ T cells from blood. The receptors come from a young woman with type 1 diabetes.

This clone was detected ten times or more. The gene calls are TRBV4-3 and TRBJ2-7; 9 nucleotides line up with TRBD1. CDR1 and CDR2 (germline): LGHNA, YSLEER. This CDR3 has 12 amino acids. V lost 5 bases to trimming and J lost 6 bases; unmatched junction nucleotides: 2. CDR3 coding DNA: TGCGCCAGCAGCTCGACAGGGGGCGAGCAGTACGTC. Protein sequence: CASSSTGGEQYV.

The chain combines TRBV27 with TRBJ1-3, with TRBD1 matching 7 bases. V was pared by 4 bases and J by 0 bases, with 3 bases of the junction left unmatched. From germline, CDR1 is MNHEY and CDR2 SMNVEV (reference sequence). The CDR3 consists of 15 residues. The CDR3 coding sequence is TGTGCCAGCAGTTGGGACAGCAGCTCTGGAAACACCATATATTTT. Translated, it gives CASSWDSSSGNTIYF.

This rearrangement joins TRBV7-2 to TRBJ1-2; D is perhaps TRBD1 (5 bases). The CDR3 spans 16 residues. Trimming left V 1 base short and J 4 bases short, with 16 bases between. The V gene's germline CDR1 is SGHTA and CDR2 FQGNSA. CDR3 loop: CASSLDAFGGGYGYTF. The DNA for the CDR3 is TGTGCCAGCAGCTTAGACGCCTTCGGGGGAGGCTATGGCTACACCTTC.

In this sample, this clone turned up a few times. The chain carries TRBV6-6 and TRBJ2-1; D might be TRBD2 (6 bases). V lost 5 bases and J lost 8, with 10 bases in between. The CDR3 covers 12 residues. Germline CDR1 and CDR2: MNHNY and SVGAGI (reference sequence). The CDR3 protein is CASSRLVDEQFF. CDR3 nucleotides: TGTGCCAGCAGTCGACTAGTCGATGAGCAGTTCTTC.

The chain uses TRBV7-2 and TRBJ2-4; D is possibly TRBD2 (5 bases). Germline CDR1 SGHTA, CDR2 FQGNSA. This CDR3 is 14 amino acids long. Trimming pared 5 bases from V and 6 bases from J, leaving 14 bases between. DNA of the CDR3: TGTGCCAGCAGCGCACACAGCGCGGGAAACATTCAGTACTTC. Translated, it gives CASSAHSAGNIQYF.

There are a few counts of this clone. The chain is built from TRBV7-9 and TRBJ1-1; TRBD1 agrees at 9 bases. Looked up from germline, CDR1 is SEHNR and CDR2 is FQNEAQ (reference sequence). The CDR3 runs 16 residues. The junction had 7 bases not matched to a gene; V was cut back by 3 bases and J by 2 bases. CDR3: CASSLGQGKINTEAFF. The CDR3 coding sequence is TGTGCCAGCAGCTTGGGACAGGGAAAAATTAACACTGAAGCTTTCTTT.

The V gene is TRBV25-1, the J gene TRBJ2-1, with 7 bases identical to TRBD2. The CDR3 length is 16 residues. V shed 4 bases, J shed 0 bases, and the junction held 6 bases outside the gene matches. CDR1 is MGHDK and CDR2 is SYGVNS in the germline V gene. CDR3 protein: CASSGAGGSSYNEQFF. The CDR3 nucleotides are TGTGCCAGCAGTGGTGCGGGCGGGAGCTCCTACAATGAGCAGTTCTTC.

In this sample, this clone turned up a few times. This chain uses TRBV20-1 with TRBJ2-5; D not resolved. V gave up 4 bases and J gave up 2 bases, with 5 bases separating them. This CDR3 spans 11 amino acids. Germline loops: CDR1 DFQATT, CDR2 SNEGSKA (reference sequence). The CDR3 spells CSATGQETQYF. DNA of the CDR3: TGCAGTGCTACGGGTCAAGAGACCCAGTACTTC.

A few counts support this clone. The rearrangement uses TRBV29-1 and TRBJ1-4, with D unclear. This CDR3 has 13 residues. V lost 1 base and J lost 0, with 3 bases in between. CDR1 SQVTM and CDR2 ANQGSEA come from the germline V gene. As DNA, the CDR3 is TGCAGCGTTGAAGGAGCAACTAATGAAAAACTGTTTTTT. Protein sequence: CSVEGATNEKLFF.

This clone came up a few times. The rearrangement links TRBV7-9 to TRBJ1-2; D is possibly TRBD1 (6 bases). CDR3 length: 13 amino acids. V was clipped by 6 bases and J by 5 bases, with 13 bases between them. Germline V gene data show CDR1 as SEHNR and CDR2 as FQNEAQ (reference sequence). CDR3 region: CASSTIQGYGYTF. CDR3 sequence (DNA): TGTGCCAGCAGTACAATTCAGGGGTATGGCTACACCTTC.

A few counts support this clone. V is TRBV4-1 and J is TRBJ2-5, with D unclear. The DNA end is a closer match to TRBJ2-7, so the J assignment may be wrong. Germline-derived CDR1 and CDR2 are MGHRA and YSYEKL. The CDR3 spans 17 residues. The CDR3 bases are TGCGCCAGCAGCCAAGTGGCCCGAGGCACCCTCTCCTACGAGCAGTACTTC. The encoded protein is CASSQVARGTLSYEQYF.

The chain uses TRBV19 and TRBJ2-1; TRBD1 aligns across 7 bases. The CDR3 spans 13 residues. Germline CDR1 reads LNHDA; CDR2 reads SQIVND (reference sequence). V lost 10 bases and J lost 4; bases outside the gene matches: 7. CDR3 bases: TGTGCCACAACTGACAGGGTTTACAATGAGCAGTTCTTC. Its translation: CATTDRVYNEQFF.

This clone was seen only a few times. This rearrangement joins TRBV6-6 to TRBJ2-1, with a tentative D call TRBD1 (7 bases). Per germline, CDR1 MNHNY and CDR2 SVGAGI (reference sequence). Trimming shortened V by 4 bases and J by 8 bases, and 15 bases separated the two germline ends. The CDR3 loop spans 14 amino acids. CDR3 in DNA: TGTGCCAGCAGTTTCCAGGGGGGACTGGATGAGCAGTTCTTC. Translation gives CASSFQGGLDEQFF.

The gene calls are TRBV11-1 and TRBJ2-1, with D tentatively TRBD2 (7 bases). V was clipped by 1 base and J by 4 bases, with 14 bases between them. Germline lookup yields CDR1 SGHAT and CDR2 FQDESV (reference sequence). CDR3 length: 16 residues. The CDR3 protein is CASSLGGGLSYNEQFF. CDR3 coding DNA: TGTGCCAGCAGCTTAGGGGGGGGCCTATCTTACAATGAGCAGTTCTTC.

The genes are TRBV18 and TRBJ2-2, with TRBD2 matching over 15 bases. After removal of 4 bases from V and 5 bases from J, the junction contained 2 bases not matched to a gene. CDR3 length: 16 amino acids. From germline, CDR1 is KGHSH and CDR2 LQKENI. The CDR3 DNA sequence: TGTGCCAGCTCACGGGGACTAGCGGGAGGAACCGGGGAGCTGTTTTTT. Translation gives CASSRGLAGGTGELFF.

The table lists this clone with a few counts. V and J are TRBV2 and TRBJ2-3, with 10 bases aligning to TRBD2. CDR1 and CDR2 from the germline V gene are SNHLY and FYNNEI. With V trimmed by 8 bases and J by 1 base, 0 bases remained unmatched. This CDR3 region has 13 residues. The chain's CDR3 is CASGTSGTDTQYF. The CDR3 DNA reads as TGTGCCAGCGGGACTAGCGGCACAGATACGCAGTATTTT.

This chain joins TRBV7-3 and TRBJ2-1; D is ambiguous. The V end lost 2 bases, the J end lost 3 bases, and 5 bases lay between the germline ends. Germline V lookup: CDR1 SGHTA, CDR2 FQGTGA. This CDR3 contains 13 residues. The CDR3 DNA is TGTGCCAGCAGCTTAGGCAGCTACAATGAGCAGTTCTTC. It specifies CASSLGSYNEQFF.

The chain recombines TRBV11-3 with TRBJ2-7; D gene uncertain. Trimming left V 5 bases short and J 1 base short, with 12 bases between. Germline V lookup: CDR1 SGHNT, CDR2 YENEEA. This CDR3 is 14 amino acids long. In DNA, the CDR3 is TGTGCCAGCAGCGCTGACTCGCTTTCCTACGAGCAGTACGTC. Its translation: CASSADSLSYEQYV.

This chain links TRBV21-1 with TRBJ2-5; TRBD1 is the table's D call and was not checked against the DNA. TRBV21-1 has pseudogene status. CDR3 size: 17 residues. CDR3 in amino acids: CASSKAGFDSRVETQYF. CDR3 DNA: TGTGCCAGCAGCAAAGCGGGCTTCGATAGCAGGGTAGAGACCCAGTACTTC.

A few counts support this clone. The chain has TRBV29-1 and TRBJ2-1; 7 bases line up with TRBD2. The length of the CDR3 is 17 residues. Germline V gene data show CDR1 as SQVTM and CDR2 as ANQGSEA. V shed 4 bases and J 4 bases; nucleotides not matched to a gene: 16. CDR3: CSVGGGAPGQRYNEQFF. In DNA, the CDR3 is TGCAGCGTTGGGGGGGGAGCCCCGGGCCAACGATACAATGAGCAGTTCTTC.

The rearrangement uses TRBV11-2 and TRBJ2-5; D might be TRBD2 (6 bases). This CDR3 contains 15 residues. Germline V gene lookup returns CDR1 SGHAT and CDR2 FQNNGV. V was cut by 4 bases and J by 5 bases, with 17 bases left in between. The CDR3, as DNA: TGTGCCAGCAGCTCCCAGCTAGCGTCAGGGGAGACCCAGTACTTC. It is translated as CASSSQLASGETQYF.